The present T cell receptor beta chain was sequenced within a study of OX40 agonist ivuxolimab in advanced cancers. Study-wide background: The mean age was approximately 56 years, ranging from about 23 to 79, with 65% to 90% of participants male.

Excluded were patients having autoimmune disease history or systemic immunosuppression. The CDR3 loop spans 14 amino acids. V lost 4 bases and J lost 3; bases outside the gene matches: 3. Germline values: CDR1 SGHRS, CDR2 YFSETQ. Data came from immunoSEQ multiplex PCR; TCRdb stores just in-frame clones and leaves some out. The table lists under 100,000 clones, 81% of them singletons. Sequenced here: CD4+ or CD8+ T cells sorted from blood, sampled in a trial of the OX40 agonist ivuxolimab. The receptor's source is an adult with an advanced solid tumor such as melanoma, head and neck, liver or kidney cancer. This rearrangement joins TRBV5-1 to TRBJ2-3, with 9 nucleotides matching TRBD1. CDR3 loop: CASSPGQGTDTQYF. The CDR3 DNA is TGCGCCAGCAGCCCCGGACAGGGGACAGATACGCAGTATTTT.